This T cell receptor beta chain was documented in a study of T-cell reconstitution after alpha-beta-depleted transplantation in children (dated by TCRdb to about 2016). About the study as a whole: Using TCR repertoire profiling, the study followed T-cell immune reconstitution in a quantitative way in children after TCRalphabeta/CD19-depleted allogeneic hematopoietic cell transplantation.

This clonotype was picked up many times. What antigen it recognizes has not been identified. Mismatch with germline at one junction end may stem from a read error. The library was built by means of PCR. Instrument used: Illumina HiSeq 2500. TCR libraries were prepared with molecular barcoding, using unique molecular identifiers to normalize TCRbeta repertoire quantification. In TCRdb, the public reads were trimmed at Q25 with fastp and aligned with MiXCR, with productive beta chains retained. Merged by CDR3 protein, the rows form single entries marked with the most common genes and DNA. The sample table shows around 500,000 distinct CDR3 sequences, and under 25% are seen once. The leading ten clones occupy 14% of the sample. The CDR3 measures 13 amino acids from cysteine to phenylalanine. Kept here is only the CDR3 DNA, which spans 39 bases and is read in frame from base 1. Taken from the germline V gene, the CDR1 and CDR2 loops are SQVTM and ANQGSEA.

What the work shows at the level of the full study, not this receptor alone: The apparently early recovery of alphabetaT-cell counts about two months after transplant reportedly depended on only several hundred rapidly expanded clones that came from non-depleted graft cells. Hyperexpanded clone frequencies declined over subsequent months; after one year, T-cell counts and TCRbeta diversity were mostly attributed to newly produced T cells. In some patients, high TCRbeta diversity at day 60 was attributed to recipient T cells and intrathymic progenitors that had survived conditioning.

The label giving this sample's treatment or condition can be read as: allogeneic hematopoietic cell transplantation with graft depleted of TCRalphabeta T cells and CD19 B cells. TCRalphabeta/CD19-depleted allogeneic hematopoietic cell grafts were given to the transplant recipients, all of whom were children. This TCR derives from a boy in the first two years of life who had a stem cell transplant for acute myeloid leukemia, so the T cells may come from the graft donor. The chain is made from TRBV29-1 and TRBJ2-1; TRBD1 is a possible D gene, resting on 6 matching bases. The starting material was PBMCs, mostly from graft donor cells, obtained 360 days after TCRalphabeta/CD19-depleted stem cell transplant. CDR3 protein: CSVEGGWGNEQFF. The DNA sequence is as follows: TGCAGCGTCGAAGGGGGTTGGGGCAATGAGCAGTTCTTC.